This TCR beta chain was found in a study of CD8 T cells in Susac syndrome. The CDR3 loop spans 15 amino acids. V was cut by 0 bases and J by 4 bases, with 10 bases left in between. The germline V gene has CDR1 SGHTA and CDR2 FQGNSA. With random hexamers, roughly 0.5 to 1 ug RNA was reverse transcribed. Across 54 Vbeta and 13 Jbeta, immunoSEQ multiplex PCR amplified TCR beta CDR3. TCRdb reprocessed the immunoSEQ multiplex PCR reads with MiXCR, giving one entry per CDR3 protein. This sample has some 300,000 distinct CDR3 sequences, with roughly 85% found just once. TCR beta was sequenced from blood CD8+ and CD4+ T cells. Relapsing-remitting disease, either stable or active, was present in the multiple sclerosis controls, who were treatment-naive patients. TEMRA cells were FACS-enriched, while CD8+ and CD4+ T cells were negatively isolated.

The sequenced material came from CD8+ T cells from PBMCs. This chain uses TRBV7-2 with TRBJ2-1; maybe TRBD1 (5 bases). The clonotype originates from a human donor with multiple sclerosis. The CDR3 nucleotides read TGTGCCAGCAGCTTAGCACCAGGGCCGTACAATGAGCAGTTCTTC. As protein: CASSLAPGPYNEQFF.